This T cell receptor beta chain was identified during a study of beta chain features in type 1 diabetes. V gave up 4 bases and J gave up 4 bases; unmatched junction bases: 4. Germline V gene lookup returns CDR1 SGHDT and CDR2 YYEEEE. There are 15 residues in the CDR3. This clone was detected only a few times. Reverse transcribing all isolated RNA meant expressed TCRB transcripts were sequenced. Some clones are missing from TCRdb's copy, which holds only in-frame ones; the method was immunoSEQ multiplex PCR. The table records under 950,000 clones, 15% to 20% of them present only once. V usage is TRBV5-6 and J usage is TRBJ2-3; TRBD1 aligns across 12 bases. This clonotype was obtained from a woman in her late teens or twenties in good health. Sequencing was performed on naive CD4+ T cells from blood. CDR3 loop: CASSRGQGAADTQYF. The DNA of the CDR3 is TGTGCCAGCAGCCGGGGACAGGGGGCCGCAGATACGCAGTATTTT.